Listed here are 15 T cell receptor beta chains from one sample, sequenced in a study of Ad26.COV2.S vaccination and SARS-CoV-2 variants. Libraries were prepared by immunoSEQ multiplex PCR; TCRdb keeps only in-frame clonotypes and omits some of them. The sample holds about 370,000 clones, approximately 91% seen once. This sample's treatment: some 20 received Ad26.COV2.S at low or high dose, single or two shots; 5 received placebo; per-sample allocation not given. Samples came from day 63 after the first vaccine or placebo injection. Here the sequenced sample was peripheral blood, taken in a trial of Ad26.COV2.S vaccine versus placebo. These receptors were collected from a person aged 18 to 59 who received the Ad26.COV2.S COVID-19 vaccine or a placebo.

The V and J genes are TRBV7-2 and TRBJ1-2; D perhaps matches TRBD1 (6 bases). This CDR3 is built from 14 residues. Trimming left V 5 bases short and J 0 bases short, with 10 bases between. CDR1 is SGHTA, CDR2 FQGNSA, per germline. CDR3 region: CASSLRTANYGYTF. The CDR3, as DNA: TGTGCCAGCAGCCTCAGGACAGCTAACTATGGCTACACCTTC.

The J gene is TRBJ2-3, the V gene TRBV6-5, with TRBD1 matching 9 bases. The CDR3 has 15 residues. CDR1 MNHEY and CDR2 SVGAGI come from the germline V gene. The V gene end was trimmed by 3 bases and the J gene end by 3 bases; junction bases not matched to a gene: 4. The CDR3 DNA is TGTGCCAGCAGTTATGGGACAGGGCGGACAGATACGCAGTATTTT. Translated: CASSYGTGRTDTQYF.

The chain employs TRBV6-2 or TRBV6-3 and TRBJ2-1, with 7 bases that match TRBD2. This CDR3 has 14 amino acids. V shed 6 bases, J shed 5 bases, and the junction held 7 bases outside the gene matches. In germline, CDR1 is MNHEY, CDR2 SVGEGT. The CDR3 nucleotides read TGTGCCAGCAGCCTAGCGGATCTCCACAATGAGCAGTTCTTC. Encoded protein: CASSLADLHNEQFF.

This clone is a singleton in its sample. The junction does not match germline at one end; this may be a read error. V is TRBV7-2 and J is TRBJ2-2, with a tentative D call TRBD2 (5 bases). Germline CDR1 reads SGHTA; CDR2 reads FQGNSA. The CDR3 extends over 15 amino acids. The CDR3 DNA reads TGTGCCAGCCCTATTGGAGGTTCGAACGCCGGGGAGCTGTTTTTT. Its translation is CASPIGGSNAGELFF.

DNA for the CDR3: TGCGCCAGCGGACAGGGGCTCGGGGGATCCACCGGGGAGCTGTTTTTT. Its translation is CASGQGLGGSTGELFF. The rearrangement joins TRBV4-3 to TRBJ2-2; TRBD1 agrees at 9 bases. The CDR3 is 16 amino acids. V gave up 8 bases and J gave up 4 bases; unmatched junction bases: 11. Germline V gene data show CDR1 as LGHNA and CDR2 as YSLEER.

This clone was seen more than once but under ten times. The chain has TRBV10-1 and TRBJ1-6; 7 bases are shared with TRBD1. In germline, CDR1 is WNHNN, CDR2 SYGVQD (reference sequence). The CDR3 is made up of 15 amino acids. The V segment lost 0 bases and the J segment 10 bases; nucleotides outside the gene matches: 6. CDR3: CASSESVGGMSPLHF. CDR3 DNA sequence: TGCGCCAGCAGTGAGTCGGTAGGGGGCATGTCACCCCTCCACTTT.

The chain is built from TRBV11-2 and TRBJ2-3; 8 bases are shared with TRBD2. This CDR3 comprises 18 residues. CDR1 SGHAT and CDR2 FQNNGV come from the germline V gene. With V trimmed by 1 base and J by 6 bases, 15 bases remained unmatched. The CDR3 DNA reads as TGTGCCAGCAGCTTAGGTTCCCGGGGGGTAGCGGGGACCGATACGCAGTATTTT. Translated: CASSLGSRGVAGTDTQYF.

The chain couples TRBV11-2 to TRBJ2-4; D remains unclear. The CDR3 contains 13 residues. Germline V CDR1 and CDR2: SGHAT, FQNNGV. V shed 0 bases and J shed 11 bases, with 11 bases lying between them. CDR3 sequence (DNA): TGTGCCAGCAGCTTAGATCGGCAGGTGGTTCAGTACTTC. Translating gives CASSLDRQVVQYF.

CDR3 amino acids: CASSLGDNSGNTIYF. The DNA of the CDR3 is TGTGCCAGCAGCTTAGGGGACAACTCTGGAAACACCATATATTTT. This chain joins TRBV11-2 and TRBJ1-3, with a possible D match to TRBD1 (6 bases). Germline values: CDR1 SGHAT, CDR2 FQNNGV. The V and J ends lost 1 base and 0 bases respectively, with 7 bases between them. The CDR3 loop spans 15 amino acids. Full variable domain (missing parts from reference TRBV11-2 and TRBJ1-3): EAGVAQSPRYKIIEKRQSVAFWCNPISGHATLYWYQQILGQGPKLLIQFQNNGVVDDSQLPKDRFSAERLKGVDSTLKIQPAKLEDSAVYLCASSLGDNSGNTIYFGEGSWLTVV.

The rearrangement uses TRBV5-4 and TRBJ2-3; D gene ambiguous. CDR1 is SGHNT, CDR2 YYREEE, per germline (reference sequence). Deletions cut 3 bases from V and 1 base from J, with 6 bases between. The CDR3 loop spans 13 amino acids. CDR3 protein: CASSSQRTDTQYF. The CDR3 bases are TGTGCCAGCAGCTCCCAACGCACAGATACGCAGTATTTT.

The V call is TRBV2, the J call TRBJ1-2; TRBD1 matches at 7 bases. The ends lost 7 bases at V and 6 bases at J; junction bases unmatched: 14. Germline lookup yields CDR1 SNHLY and CDR2 FYNNEI. This CDR3 has 15 amino acids. CDR3 residues: CASTFSGRGKDGYTF. CDR3 coding DNA: TGTGCCAGCACCTTTTCGGGCAGGGGGAAAGATGGCTACACCTTC. Full variable domain (remainder filled in from reference TRBV2 and TRBJ1-2): EPEVTQTPSHQVTQMGQEVILRCVPISNHLYFYWYRQILGQKVEFLVSFYNNEISEKSEIFDDQFSVERPDGSNFTLKIRSTKLEDSAMYFCASTFSGRGKDGYTFGSGTRLTVV.

This clone was seen once. The chain joins TRBV15 to TRBJ2-1, with 9 bases aligning to TRBD2. This CDR3 comprises 17 residues. Losses at the gene ends were 3 bases for V and 0 bases for J; bases not matched to a gene: 6. Germline values: CDR1 LNHNV, CDR2 YYDKDF (reference sequence). CDR3 residues: CATSSEAGGPSYNEQFF. The CDR3 bases are TGTGCCACCAGCAGTGAAGCGGGGGGACCCTCCTACAATGAGCAGTTCTTC.

The chain joins TRBV29-1 to TRBJ2-7; 11 bases fit TRBD1. The germline V gene encodes CDR1 SQVTM and CDR2 ANQGSEA. With V trimmed by 6 bases and J by 3 bases, 10 bases remained unmatched. The CDR3 loop spans 15 amino acids. The CDR3, as DNA: TGCAGCGTCACGTTCCGGGACAGGGGGAGCTACGAGCAGTACTTC. This gives the protein CSVTFRDRGSYEQYF.

There are a few counts of this clone. V is TRBV5-1 and J is TRBJ1-1; 8 nucleotides align to TRBD1. Germline-derived CDR1 and CDR2 are SGHRS and YFSETQ. This CDR3 is 15 amino acids long. Trimming removed 4 bases from V and 1 base from J; junction bases left unmatched: 6. The CDR3 loop reads CASSKRTGQNTEAFF. The CDR3 DNA follows: TGCGCCAGCAGCAAACGGACAGGGCAGAACACTGAAGCTTTCTTT.

V gene TRBV28 combines with J gene TRBJ2-7; 9 nucleotides line up with TRBD1. The CDR3 totals 15 residues. Per germline, CDR1 MDHEN and CDR2 SYDVKM. Trimming cost V 5 bases and J 5 bases; bases outside gene matches: 10. CDR3 in amino acids: CASSNAGTGSHEQYF. CDR3 in DNA: TGTGCCAGCAGTAACGCCGGGACAGGGTCCCACGAGCAGTACTTC.